This T cell receptor beta chain is drawn from a study of shared clonotypes between healthy human individuals. In the study overall: Used for every donor were three CD4 naive, three CD4 memory, two CD8 naive and one CD8 memory plate. Study results and limitations: What limited the represented genetic and exposure-history diversity was the small number of donors.

With respect to this clone: No antigen is known for it. One end of the junction does not line up with germline, which may come from a read error.

For sorted subsets, 200 ng DNA per replicate equaled about 31,000 T cell genomes. Profiled with immunoSEQ multiplex PCR; TCRdb holds only in-frame clones, not every one. The table has millions of clones, 90% to 95% seen once. The sample comprised naive CD4+ T cells sorted from blood. Subset of the sample: CD45RA+ positively selected. The sequence was collected from a man between 18 and 35 years old in good health.

The CDR3 region is CASSIGVLGTYEQYF. CDR3 coding DNA: TGTGCCAGTAGCATAGGGGTTTTGGGGACCTACGAGCAGTACTTC. The V gene is TRBV19, the J gene TRBJ2-7; possible D gene TRBD1, 5 bases. The germline V gene has CDR1 LNHDA and CDR2 SQIVND (reference sequence). CDR3 length: 15 residues.